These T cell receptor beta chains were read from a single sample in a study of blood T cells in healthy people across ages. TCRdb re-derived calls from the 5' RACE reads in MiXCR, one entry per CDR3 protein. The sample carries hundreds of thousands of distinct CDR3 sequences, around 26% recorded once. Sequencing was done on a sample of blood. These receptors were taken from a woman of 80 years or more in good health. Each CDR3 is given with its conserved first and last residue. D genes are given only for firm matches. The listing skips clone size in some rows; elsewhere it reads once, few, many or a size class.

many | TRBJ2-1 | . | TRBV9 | TGTGCCAGCAGCGCGTCCCCAGGGGTTAAGGGTGAGCAGTTCTTC | CASSASPGVKGEQFF
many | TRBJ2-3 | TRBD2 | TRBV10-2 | TGCGCCAGCAGTGAGAGGACTAGTATGGAGTATTTT | CASSERTSMEYF
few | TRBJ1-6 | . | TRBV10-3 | TGTGCCATCAACGGACAGACCAATTCACCCCTCCACTTT | CAINGQTNSPLHF
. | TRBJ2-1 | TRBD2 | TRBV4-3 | TGCGCCAGCAGCCAAGAGTCGCAAGCGGGGGCTTCGGGTGAGCAGTTCTTC | CASSQESQAGASGEQFF
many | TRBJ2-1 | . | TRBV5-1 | TGCGCCAACAGCCGACGGGGGCCACCCTACAATGAGCAGTTCTTC | CANSRRGPPYNEQFF
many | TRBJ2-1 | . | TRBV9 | TGTGCCAGCAGCGCCCGTTTGAGCGGGGAGCAGTTCTTC | CASSARLSGEQFF
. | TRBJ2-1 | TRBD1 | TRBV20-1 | TGCAGTGCTAGATCCGACAGGGCCGTACGTTCCTACAATGAGCAGTTCTTC | CSARSDRAVRSYNEQFF
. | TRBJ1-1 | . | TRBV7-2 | TGTGCCAGCAGCTTAGCGGGGGGAAGAACTGAAGCTTTCTTT | CASSLAGGRTEAFF
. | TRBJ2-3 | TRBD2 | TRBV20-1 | TGCAGTGCTAGTGGCGGGGATAGCGGGGTCCTAAGAGCAGATACGCAGTATTTT | CSASGGDSGVLRADTQYF
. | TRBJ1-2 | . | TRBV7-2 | TGTGCCAGCAGTATAGTCGAGGGGACTGCGGGCTACACCTTC | CASSIVEGTAGYTF
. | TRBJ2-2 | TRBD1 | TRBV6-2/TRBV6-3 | TGTGCCAGCAGTCCCCTTGGGGCAGGGGGCGTCGGGGAGCTGTTTTTT | CASSPLGAGGVGELFF
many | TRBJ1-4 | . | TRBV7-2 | TGTGCCAGCAGCCCCCGTGGGGGGGCCGGGGGTGAAAAACTGTTTTTT | CASSPRGGAGGEKLFF
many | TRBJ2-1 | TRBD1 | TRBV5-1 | TGCGCCAGCAGCTACGGGACAGGGCGCAATGAGCAGTTCTTC | CASSYGTGRNEQFF
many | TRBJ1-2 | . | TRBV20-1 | TGCAGTGCTAGAAGGGAAAACGAAGCGGGCTACACCTTC | CSARRENEAGYTF
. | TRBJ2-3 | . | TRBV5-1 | TGCGCCAGCAGCTTGGCCCCACCGGGGAGCACAGATACGCAGTATTTT | CASSLAPPGSTDTQYF
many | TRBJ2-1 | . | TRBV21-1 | TGTGCCAGCAGCAAATGTGGGGACAGGGGAAAATTTTATGAGCAGTTCTTC | CASSKCGDRGKFYEQFF
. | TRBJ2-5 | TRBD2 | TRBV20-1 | TGCAGTGCTACCGAGAGCGGGAGCTCCTACAATGGGCAGTACTTC | CSATESGSSYNGQYF
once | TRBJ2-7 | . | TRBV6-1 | TGTGCCATCTGGGGGTCTATCGGGAGCACGCAGTACTTC | CAIWGSIGSTQYF
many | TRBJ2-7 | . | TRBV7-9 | TGTGCCAGCAGCCATCTTACCCAGGGGACCTACGAGCAGTACTTC | CASSHLTQGTYEQYF
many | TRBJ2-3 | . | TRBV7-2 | TGTGCCAGCAGCTTAGGGGGTATTAGCACAGATACGCAGTATTTT | CASSLGGISTDTQYF
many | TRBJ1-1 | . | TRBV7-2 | TGTGCCAGCAGCTTAGCCCCCCGGGAAGCTTTCTTT | CASSLAPREAFF
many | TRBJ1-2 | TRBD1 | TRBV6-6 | TGTGCCAGCACCACCGGGACAGAAGTTTATGGCTACACCTTC | CASTTGTEVYGYTF
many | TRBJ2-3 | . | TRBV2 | TGTGCCAGCAGACGGGAGATCACAGATACGCAGTATTTT | CASRREITDTQYF
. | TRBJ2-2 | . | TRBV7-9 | TGTGCCAGCAGGCCTACAGGCCTCACCGGGGAGCTGTTTTTT | CASRPTGLTGELFF
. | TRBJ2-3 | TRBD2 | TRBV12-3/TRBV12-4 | TGTGCCAGCAGTTTTTGGGTAGCGGGGGGGTCGAGAACAGATACGCAGTATTTT | CASSFWVAGGSRTDTQYF
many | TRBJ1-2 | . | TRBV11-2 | TGTGCCAGCAGCTTCTCTGCTGGGAATGGCTACACCTTC | CASSFSAGNGYTF
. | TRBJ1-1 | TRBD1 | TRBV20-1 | TGCAGTGCTCATGACAGGGGTCCGTGGGCGGAAGCTTTCTTT | CSAHDRGPWAEAFF
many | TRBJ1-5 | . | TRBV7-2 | TGTGCCAGCAGCTCTGGGGCCCTGAACAATCAGCCCCAGCATTTT | CASSSGALNNQPQHF
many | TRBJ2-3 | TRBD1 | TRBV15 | TGTGCCACCAGCACTGTTGAGGGGGCGAACACAGATACGCAGTATTTT | CATSTVEGANTDTQYF
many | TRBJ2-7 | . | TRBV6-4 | TGTGCCAGCAGTGACTCGAGGACGGGCGGACAGACCTACGAGCAGTACTTC | CASSDSRTGGQTYEQYF